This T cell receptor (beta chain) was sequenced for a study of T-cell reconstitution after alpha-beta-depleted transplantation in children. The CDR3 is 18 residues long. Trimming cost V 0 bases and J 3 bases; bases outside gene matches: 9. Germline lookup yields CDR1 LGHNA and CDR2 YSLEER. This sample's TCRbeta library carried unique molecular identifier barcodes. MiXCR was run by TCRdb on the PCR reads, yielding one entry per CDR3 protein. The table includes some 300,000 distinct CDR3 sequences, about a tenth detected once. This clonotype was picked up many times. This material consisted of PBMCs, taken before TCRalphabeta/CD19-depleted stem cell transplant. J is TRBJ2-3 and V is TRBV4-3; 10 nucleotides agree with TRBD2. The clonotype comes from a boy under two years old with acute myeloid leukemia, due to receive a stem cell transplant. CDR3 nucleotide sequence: TGCGCCAGCAGCCAAGATAGCGCGGCTAGCGGGAGAACAGATACGCAGTATTTT. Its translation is CASSQDSAASGRTDTQYF.